This T cell receptor beta chain was sequenced during a study of CD8 T cells in ankylosing spondylitis. Study-wide results and caveats: Clones tied to disease were said to be significantly enriched in matched ankylosing spondylitis synovial fluid. Several highly homologous variants formed a TCR beta motif that appeared characteristic of ankylosing spondylitis blood. Disease-linked clones proved CD8+ and comparatively uncommon in peripheral blood. Previously reported in reactive arthritis synovial fluid and blood were some of the motif variants.

This clonotype has a handful of counts. Its target is not known. Quantitative 5'-RACE with molecular barcodes generated TCR beta libraries. MiXCR, applied by TCRdb to the 5' RACE reads, yields one record per CDR3 protein. The sample yields some 140,000 distinct CDR3 sequences, approximately 17% seen once. This CDR3 contains 16 residues. In germline, CDR1 is SGHDT, CDR2 YYEEEE. Unmatched junction bases numbered 9, after V lost 4 bases and J lost 3 bases. The origin of this receptor is a male donor with ankylosing spondylitis. The genes are TRBV5-6 and TRBJ2-1; TRBD1 agrees at 8 bases. Sequencing used blood, either unsorted or a sorted T cell fraction (not recorded which). DNA for the CDR3: TGTGCCAGCAGCCCGGTAGGACAGGGTTACTACAATGAGCAGTTCTTC. Its protein is CASSPVGQGYYNEQFF.